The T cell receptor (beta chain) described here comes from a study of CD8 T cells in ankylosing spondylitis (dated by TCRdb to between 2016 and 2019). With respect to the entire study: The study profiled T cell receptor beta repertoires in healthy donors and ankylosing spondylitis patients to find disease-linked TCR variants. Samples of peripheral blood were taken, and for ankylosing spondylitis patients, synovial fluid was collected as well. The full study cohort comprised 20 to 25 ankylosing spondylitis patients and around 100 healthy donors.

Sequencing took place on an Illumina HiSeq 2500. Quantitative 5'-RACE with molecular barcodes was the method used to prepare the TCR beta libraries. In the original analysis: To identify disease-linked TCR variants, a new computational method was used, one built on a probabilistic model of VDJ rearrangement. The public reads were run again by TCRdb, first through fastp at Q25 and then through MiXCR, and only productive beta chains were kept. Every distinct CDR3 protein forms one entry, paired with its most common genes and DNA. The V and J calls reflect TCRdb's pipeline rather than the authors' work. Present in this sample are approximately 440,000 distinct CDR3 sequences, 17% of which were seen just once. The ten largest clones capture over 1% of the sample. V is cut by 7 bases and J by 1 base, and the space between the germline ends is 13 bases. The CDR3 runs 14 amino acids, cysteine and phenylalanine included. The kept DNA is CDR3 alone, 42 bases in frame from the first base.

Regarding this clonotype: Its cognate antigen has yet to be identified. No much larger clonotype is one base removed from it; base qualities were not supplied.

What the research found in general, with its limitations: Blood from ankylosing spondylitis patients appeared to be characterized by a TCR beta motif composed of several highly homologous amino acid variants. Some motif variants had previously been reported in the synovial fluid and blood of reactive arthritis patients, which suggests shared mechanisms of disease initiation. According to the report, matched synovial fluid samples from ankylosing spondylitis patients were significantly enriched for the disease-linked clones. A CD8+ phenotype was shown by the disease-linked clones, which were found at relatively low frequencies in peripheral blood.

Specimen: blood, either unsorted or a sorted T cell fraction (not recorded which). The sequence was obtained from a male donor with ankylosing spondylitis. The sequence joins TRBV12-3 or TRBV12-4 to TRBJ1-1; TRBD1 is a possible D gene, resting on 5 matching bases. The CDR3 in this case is CASTRIGGNTEAFF. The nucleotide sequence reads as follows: TGTGCCAGCACTAGAATCGGGGGGAACACTGAAGCTTTCTTT.